These 8 T cell receptor beta chains were all obtained from the same sample, sequenced in a study of glioma-infiltrating T cells after dendritic cell vaccination. Here immunoSEQ multiplex PCR was the method, and the copy in TCRdb shows in-frame clones only, minus some. Found here are 85,000 to 100,000 clones, 65% to 85% of them singletons; the top ten hold 4.5% to 5.5%. Time point denoted: after dendritic cell vaccination, including at tumor progression/relapse. The sample consisted of blood, taken after dendritic cell vaccination. These receptors all come from a human donor with glioblastoma.

The V and J genes are TRBV6-6 and TRBJ1-5; D unresolved. The V and J ends lost 2 bases and 0 bases respectively, with 11 bases between them. Germline-derived CDR1 and CDR2 are MNHNY and SVGAGI (reference sequence). This CDR3 has 16 amino acids. The CDR3 DNA reads as TGTGCCAGCAGTTACGGGCAGGCCACTAGCAATCAGCCCCAGCATTTT. It yields the protein CASSYGQATSNQPQHF.

The sample holds a few counts of this clone. The chain joins TRBV10-3 to TRBJ2-3, with TRBD2 matching 12 bases. The length of the CDR3 is 19 residues. Germline V gene lookup returns CDR1 ENHRY and CDR2 SYGVKD. The V gene end was trimmed by 1 base and the J gene end by 0 bases; junction bases not matched to a gene: 8. CDR3 sequence reads: CAISEWRASGRASTDTQYF. The CDR3 DNA reads as TGTGCCATCAGTGAGTGGAGGGCTAGCGGGAGGGCTAGCACAGATACGCAGTATTTT.

The chain carries TRBV7-6 and TRBJ2-1, with 9 bases matching TRBD1. The CDR3 length is 16 residues. J was trimmed by 9 bases and V by 3 bases; bases with no gene match: 12. CDR1 and CDR2 (germline): SGHVS, FNYEAQ. CDR3 in DNA: TGTGCCAGCAGCTTCGGTCGACAGGGGGGCCGCATTGAGCAGTTCTTC. Translating it yields CASSFGRQGGRIEQFF.

This clone has just one count. The V and J genes are TRBV7-9 and TRBJ2-2, with no clear D. Germline lookup yields CDR1 SEHNR and CDR2 FQNEAQ (reference sequence). Trimming took 5 bases from V and 5 from J, leaving 12 bases between them. The CDR3 runs 14 residues. The CDR3 reads CASSPPTGTGELFF. The CDR3 DNA is TGTGCCAGCAGCCCACCGACTGGGACCGGGGAGCTGTTTTTT.

This clone was observed a few times. This sequence joins TRBV5-4 and TRBJ2-7; 8 bases are shared with TRBD1. The germline V gene has CDR1 SGHNT and CDR2 YYREEE (reference sequence). The CDR3 sequence is 15 residues long. V lost 0 bases to trimming and J lost 3 bases; unmatched junction nucleotides: 5. In DNA form, the CDR3 reads TGTGCCAGCAGCTTGGGGTATACAGGGGGCTACGAGCAGTACTTC. Its protein is CASSLGYTGGYEQYF. The complete variable domain, with remaining parts taken from reference TRBV5-4 and TRBJ2-7, reads ETGVTQSPTHLIKTRGQQVTLRCSSQSGHNTVSWYQQALGQGPQFIFQYYREEENGRGNFPPRFSGLQFPNYSSELNVNALELDDSALYLCASSLGYTGGYEQYFGPGTRLTVT.

CDR3 DNA: TGTGCCATCAGGACTAGCCAGGGAGATACGCAGTATTTT. Translation gives CAIRTSQGDTQYF. The chain carries TRBV10-3 and TRBJ2-3; the match to TRBD2 covers 7 bases. Germline V gene lookup returns CDR1 ENHRY and CDR2 SYGVKD. This CDR3 contains 13 residues. Unmatched junction bases numbered 5, after V lost 6 bases and J lost 5 bases.

This clone was counted once. V and J are TRBV12-5 and TRBJ1-2; the match to TRBD1 covers 9 bases. CDR1 LGHNT and CDR2 FRNRAP come from the germline V gene. This CDR3 region has 16 residues. J was trimmed by 5 bases and V by 4 bases; bases with no gene match: 11. In nucleotides, the CDR3 is TGTGCTAGTGGTTCCTCACCGGGACAGGGATTTTATGGCTACACCTTC. Protein: CASGSSPGQGFYGYTF.

This rearrangement joins TRBV18 to TRBJ1-2; D is perhaps TRBD1 (6 bases). Germline V gene lookup returns CDR1 KGHSH and CDR2 LQKENI. The ends were cut back, 3 bases at V and 3 bases at J, with 17 bases in the middle. The CDR3 runs to 16 residues. The CDR3 nucleotides are TGTGCCAGCTCACCGGGAGCAGGGGCTGGGTACTATGGCTACACCTTC. Translating gives CASSPGAGAGYYGYTF.